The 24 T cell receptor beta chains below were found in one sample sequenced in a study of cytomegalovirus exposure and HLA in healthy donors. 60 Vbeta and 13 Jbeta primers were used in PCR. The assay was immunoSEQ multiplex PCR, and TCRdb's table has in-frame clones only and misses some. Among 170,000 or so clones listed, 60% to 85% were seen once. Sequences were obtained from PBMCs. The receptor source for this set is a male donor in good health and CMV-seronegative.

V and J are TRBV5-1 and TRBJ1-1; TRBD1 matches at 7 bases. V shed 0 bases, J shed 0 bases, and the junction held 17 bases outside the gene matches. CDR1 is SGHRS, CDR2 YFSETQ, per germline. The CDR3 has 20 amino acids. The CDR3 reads CASSLVVIGQDRKMNTEAFF. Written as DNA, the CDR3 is TGCGCCAGCAGCTTGGTGGTCATCGGACAGGATCGAAAAATGAACACTGAAGCTTTCTTT. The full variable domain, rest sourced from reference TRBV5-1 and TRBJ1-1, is KAGVTQTPRYLIKTRGQQVTLSCSPISGHRSVSWYQQTPGQGLQFLFEYFSETQRNKGNFPGRFSGRQFSNSRSEMNVSTLELGDSALYLCASSLVVIGQDRKMNTEAFFGQGTRLTVV.

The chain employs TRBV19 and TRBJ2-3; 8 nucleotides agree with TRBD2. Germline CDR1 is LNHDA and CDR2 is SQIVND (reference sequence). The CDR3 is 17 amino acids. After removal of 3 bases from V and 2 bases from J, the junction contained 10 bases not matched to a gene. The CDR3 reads CASSMVGGASPTDTQYF. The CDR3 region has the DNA TGTGCCAGTAGTATGGTCGGGGGGGCCTCTCCCACAGATACGCAGTATTTT.

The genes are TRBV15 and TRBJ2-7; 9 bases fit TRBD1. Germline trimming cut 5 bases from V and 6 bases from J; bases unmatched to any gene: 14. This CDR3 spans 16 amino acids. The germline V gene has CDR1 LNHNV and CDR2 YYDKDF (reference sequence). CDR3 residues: CATSSSLTGGEIEQYF. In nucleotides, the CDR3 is TGTGCCACCAGCTCCAGCCTGACAGGGGGAGAAATCGAGCAGTACTTC.

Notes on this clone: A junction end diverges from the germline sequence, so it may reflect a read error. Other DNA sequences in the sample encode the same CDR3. The CDR3 region is CASSEAGGAGGYTF. The CDR3 bases are TGTGCCAGTAGTGAAGCGGGAGGGGCCGGCGGCTACACCTTC. The J gene is TRBJ1-2, the V gene TRBV6-1; weak D call: TRBD1 (5 bases). CDR1 MNHNS and CDR2 SASEGT come from the germline V gene. This CDR3 is 14 amino acids long.

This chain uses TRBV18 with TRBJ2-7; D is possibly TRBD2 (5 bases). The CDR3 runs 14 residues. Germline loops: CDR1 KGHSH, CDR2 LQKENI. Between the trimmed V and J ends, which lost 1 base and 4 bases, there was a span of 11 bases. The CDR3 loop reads CASSPLGSGYEQYF. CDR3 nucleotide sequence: TGTGCCAGCTCACCACTGGGGAGTGGTTACGAGCAGTACTTC. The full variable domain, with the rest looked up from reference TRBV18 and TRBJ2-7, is NAGVMQNPRHLVRRRGQEARLRCSPMKGHSHVYWYRQLPEEGLKFMVYLQKENIIDESGMPKERFSAEFPKEGPSILRIQQVVRGDSAAYFCASSPLGSGYEQYFGPGTRLTVT.

The CDR3 sequence: CAWSTASGPYEQYF. The DNA of the CDR3 is TGTGCCTGGAGTACGGCTAGCGGGCCCTACGAGCAGTACTTC. The chain is built from TRBV30 and TRBJ2-7, with 8 nucleotides matching TRBD2. The CDR3 runs 14 residues. The ends lost 2 bases at V and 2 bases at J; junction bases unmatched: 5. Germline V gene sequence: CDR1 GTSNPN, CDR2 SVGIG (reference sequence).

The CDR3 region is CASSWGTGHEQFF. CDR3 DNA: TGTGCCAGCAGCTGGGGGACAGGTCATGAGCAGTTCTTC. The V and J genes are TRBV5-6 and TRBJ2-1; 8 positions match TRBD1. Per the germline V gene, CDR1 is SGHDT and CDR2 is YYEEEE. The V and J ends lost 3 bases and 8 bases, in that order; junction bases with no gene match: 4. CDR3 length: 13 residues.

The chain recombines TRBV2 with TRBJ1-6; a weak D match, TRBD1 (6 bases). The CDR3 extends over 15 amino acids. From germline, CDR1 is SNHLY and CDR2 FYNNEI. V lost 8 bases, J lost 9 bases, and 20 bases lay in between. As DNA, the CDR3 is TGTGCCAGCCTAAGTATCAGGGGTAAATCTTCACCCCTCCACTTT. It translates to CASLSIRGKSSPLHF. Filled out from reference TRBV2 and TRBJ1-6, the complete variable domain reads EPEVTQTPSHQVTQMGQEVILRCVPISNHLYFYWYRQILGQKVEFLVSFYNNEISEKSEIFDDQFSVERPDGSNFTLKIRSTKLEDSAMYFCASLSIRGKSSPLHFGNGTRLTVT.

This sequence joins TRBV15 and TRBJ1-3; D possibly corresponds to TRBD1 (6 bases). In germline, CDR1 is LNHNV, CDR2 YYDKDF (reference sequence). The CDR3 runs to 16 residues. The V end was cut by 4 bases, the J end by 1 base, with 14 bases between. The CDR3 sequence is CATSKDSSFSGNTIYF. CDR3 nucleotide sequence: TGTGCCACCAGCAAGGACAGTAGCTTTTCTGGAAACACCATATATTTT. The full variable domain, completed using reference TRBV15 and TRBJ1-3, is DAMVIQNPRYQVTQFGKPVTLSCSQTLNHNVMYWYQQKSSQAPKLLFHYYDKDFNNEADTPDNFQSRRPNTSFCFLDIRSPGLGDTAMYLCATSKDSSFSGNTIYFGEGSWLTVV.

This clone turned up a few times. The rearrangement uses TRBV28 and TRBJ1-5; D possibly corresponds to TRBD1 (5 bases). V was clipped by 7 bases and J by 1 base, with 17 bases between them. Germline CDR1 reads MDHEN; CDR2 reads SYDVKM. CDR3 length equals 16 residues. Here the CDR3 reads CASITKRQPSNQPQHF. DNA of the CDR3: TGTGCCAGCATAACGAAGAGACAGCCGAGCAATCAGCCCCAGCATTTT.

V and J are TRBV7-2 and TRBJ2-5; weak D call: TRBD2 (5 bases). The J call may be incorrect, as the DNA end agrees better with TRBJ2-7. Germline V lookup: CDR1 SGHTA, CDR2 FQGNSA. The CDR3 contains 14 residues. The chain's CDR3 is CASSLVSGSYEQYF. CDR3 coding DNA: TGTGCCAGCAGCTTAGTCAGCGGTAGCTACGAGCAGTACTTC.

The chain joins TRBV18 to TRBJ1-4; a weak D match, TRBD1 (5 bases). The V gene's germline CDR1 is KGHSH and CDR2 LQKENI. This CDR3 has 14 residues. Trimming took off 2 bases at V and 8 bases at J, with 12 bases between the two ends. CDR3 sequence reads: CASSPGGFGEKLFF. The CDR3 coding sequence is TGTGCCAGCTCACCAGGGGGGTTCGGCGAAAAACTGTTTTTT.

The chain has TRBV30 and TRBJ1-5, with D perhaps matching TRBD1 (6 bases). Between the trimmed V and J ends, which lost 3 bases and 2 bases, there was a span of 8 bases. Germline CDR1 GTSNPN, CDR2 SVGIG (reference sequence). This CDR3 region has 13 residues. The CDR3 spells CAWRQGGNQPQHF. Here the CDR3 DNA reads TGTGCCTGGAGACAGGGAGGCAATCAGCCCCAGCATTTT.

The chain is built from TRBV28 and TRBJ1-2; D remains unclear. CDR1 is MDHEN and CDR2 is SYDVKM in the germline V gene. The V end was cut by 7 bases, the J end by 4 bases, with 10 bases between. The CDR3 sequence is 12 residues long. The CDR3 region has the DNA TGTGCCAGCACCGTAGAGGGCTATGGCTACACCTTC. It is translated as CASTVEGYGYTF.

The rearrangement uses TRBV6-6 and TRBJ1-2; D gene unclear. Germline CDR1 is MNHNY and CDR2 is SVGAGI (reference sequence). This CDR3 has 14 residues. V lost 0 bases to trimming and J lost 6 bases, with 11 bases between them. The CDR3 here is CASSYSRLNHGYTF. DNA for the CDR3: TGTGCCAGCAGTTACTCGCGGCTAAACCATGGCTACACCTTC.

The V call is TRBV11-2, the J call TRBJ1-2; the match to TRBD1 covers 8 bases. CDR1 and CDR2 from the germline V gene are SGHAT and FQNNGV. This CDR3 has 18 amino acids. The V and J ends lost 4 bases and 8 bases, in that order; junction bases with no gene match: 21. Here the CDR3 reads CASSSRGGLGTGTLGYTF. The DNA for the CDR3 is TGTGCCAGCAGCTCAAGGGGGGGTTTAGGGACAGGCACGCTAGGCTACACCTTC. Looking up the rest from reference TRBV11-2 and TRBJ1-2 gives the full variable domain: EAGVAQSPRYKIIEKRQSVAFWCNPISGHATLYWYQQILGQGPKLLIQFQNNGVVDDSQLPKDRFSAERLKGVDSTLKIQPAKLEDSAVYLCASSSRGGLGTGTLGYTFGSGTRLTVV.

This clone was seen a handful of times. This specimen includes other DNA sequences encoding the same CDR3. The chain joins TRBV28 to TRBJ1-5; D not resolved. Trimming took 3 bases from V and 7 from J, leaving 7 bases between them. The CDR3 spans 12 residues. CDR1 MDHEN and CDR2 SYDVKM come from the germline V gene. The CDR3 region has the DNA TGTGCCAGCAGTTTTGGGAGGCAGCCCCAGCATTTT. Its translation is CASSFGRQPQHF.

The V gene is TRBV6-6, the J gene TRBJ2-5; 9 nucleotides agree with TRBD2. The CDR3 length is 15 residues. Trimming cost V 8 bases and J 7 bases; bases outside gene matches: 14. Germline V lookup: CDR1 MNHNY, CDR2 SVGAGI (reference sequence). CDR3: CASWGGSGRSGTQYF. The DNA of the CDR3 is TGTGCCAGCTGGGGGGGGAGCGGGAGGTCGGGGACCCAGTACTTC.

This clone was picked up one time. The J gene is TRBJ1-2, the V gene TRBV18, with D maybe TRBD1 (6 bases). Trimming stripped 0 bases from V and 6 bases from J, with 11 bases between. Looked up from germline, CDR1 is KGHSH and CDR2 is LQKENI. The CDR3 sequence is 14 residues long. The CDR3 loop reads CASSPPSRGHGYTF. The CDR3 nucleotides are TGTGCCAGCTCACCACCTAGCAGGGGCCATGGCTACACCTTC.

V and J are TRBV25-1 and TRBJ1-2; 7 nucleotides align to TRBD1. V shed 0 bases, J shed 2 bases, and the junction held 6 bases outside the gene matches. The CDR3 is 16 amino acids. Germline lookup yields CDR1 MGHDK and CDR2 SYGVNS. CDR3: CASSEYGTAENYGYTF. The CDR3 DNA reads TGTGCCAGCAGTGAATATGGGACAGCGGAAAACTATGGCTACACCTTC.

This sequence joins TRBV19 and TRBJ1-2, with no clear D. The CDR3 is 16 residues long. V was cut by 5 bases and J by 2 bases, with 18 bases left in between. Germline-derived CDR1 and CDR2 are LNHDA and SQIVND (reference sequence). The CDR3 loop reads CASSRGRGGSNYGYTF. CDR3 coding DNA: TGTGCCAGTAGTCGTGGTCGCGGCGGGTCCAACTATGGCTACACCTTC.

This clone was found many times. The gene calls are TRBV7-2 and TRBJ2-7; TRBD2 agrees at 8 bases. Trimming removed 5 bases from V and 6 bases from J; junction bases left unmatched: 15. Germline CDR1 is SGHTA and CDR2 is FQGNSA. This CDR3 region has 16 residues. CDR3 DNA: TGTGCCAGCAGCCCCCGGAGTAGTGCGGGAGGAGGCGAGCAGTACTTC. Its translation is CASSPRSSAGGGEQYF.

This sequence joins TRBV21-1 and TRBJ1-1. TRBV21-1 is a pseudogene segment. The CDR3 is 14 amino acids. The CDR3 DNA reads TGTGCCAGCAGCAAAGTCGAGAGGAACACTGAAGCTTTCTTT. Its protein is CASSKVERNTEAFF.

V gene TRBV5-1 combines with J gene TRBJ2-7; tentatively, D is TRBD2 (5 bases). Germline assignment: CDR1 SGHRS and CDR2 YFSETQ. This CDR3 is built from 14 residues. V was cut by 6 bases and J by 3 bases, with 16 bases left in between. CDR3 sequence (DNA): TGCGCCAGCAACCCGACCCCTGGGAGCTACGAGCAGTACTTC. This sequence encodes CASNPTPGSYEQYF.